This TCR beta chain comes out of a study of CD8+ T cells in alopecia areata. The authors extracted RNA and reverse transcribed it into cDNA as the sequencing template. The protocol was immunoSEQ multiplex PCR, while the TCRdb copy is restricted to in-frame clones and leaves out a portion. The table includes fewer than 150,000 clones, more than 30% detected once. From germline, CDR1 is SGHTA and CDR2 FQGTGA. The CDR3 is 13 residues long. V was shortened by 5 bases and J by 4 bases, with 11 bases between the two germline ends. The sample comprised CD4+ T cells sorted from blood. The origin of this receptor is a human donor with alopecia areata. The V and J genes are TRBV7-3 and TRBJ2-5; D is uncertain. CDR3 sequence reads: CASSPEPPETQYF. CDR3 coding DNA: TGTGCCAGCAGCCCAGAGCCCCCAGAGACCCAGTACTTC.